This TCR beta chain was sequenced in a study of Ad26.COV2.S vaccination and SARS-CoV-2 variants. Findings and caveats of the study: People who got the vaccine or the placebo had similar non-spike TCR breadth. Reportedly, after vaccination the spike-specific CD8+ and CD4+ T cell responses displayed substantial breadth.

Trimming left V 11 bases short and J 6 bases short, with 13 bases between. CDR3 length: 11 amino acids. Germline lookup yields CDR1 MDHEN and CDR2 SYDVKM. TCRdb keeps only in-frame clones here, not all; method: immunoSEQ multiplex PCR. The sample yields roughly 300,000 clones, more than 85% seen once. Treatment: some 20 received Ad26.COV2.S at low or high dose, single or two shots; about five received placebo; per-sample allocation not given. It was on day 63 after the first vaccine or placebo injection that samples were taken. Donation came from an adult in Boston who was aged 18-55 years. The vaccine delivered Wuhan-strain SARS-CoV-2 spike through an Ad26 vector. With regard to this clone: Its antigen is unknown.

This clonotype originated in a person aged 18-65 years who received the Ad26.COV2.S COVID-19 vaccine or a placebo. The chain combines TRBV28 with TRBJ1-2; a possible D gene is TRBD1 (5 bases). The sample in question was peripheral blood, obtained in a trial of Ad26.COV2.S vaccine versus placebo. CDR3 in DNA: TGTGCCGCAGAGTCGGGGGATGGCTACACCTTC. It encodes CAAESGDGYTF.